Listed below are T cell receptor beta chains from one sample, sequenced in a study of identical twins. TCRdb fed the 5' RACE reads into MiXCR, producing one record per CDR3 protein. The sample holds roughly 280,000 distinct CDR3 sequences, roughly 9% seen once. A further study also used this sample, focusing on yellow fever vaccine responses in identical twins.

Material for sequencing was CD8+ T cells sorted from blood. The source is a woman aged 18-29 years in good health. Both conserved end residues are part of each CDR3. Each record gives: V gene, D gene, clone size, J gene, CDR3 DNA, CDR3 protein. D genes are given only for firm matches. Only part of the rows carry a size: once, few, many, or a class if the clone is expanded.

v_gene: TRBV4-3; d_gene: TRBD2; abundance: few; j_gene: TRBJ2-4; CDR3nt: TGCGCCAGCAGCCAAGATCGGGGGGAATTGAACATTCAGTACTTC; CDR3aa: CASSQDRGELNIQYF
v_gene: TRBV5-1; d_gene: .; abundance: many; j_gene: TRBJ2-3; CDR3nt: TGCGCCAGCAGCGAGGGCCCAGATACGCAGTATTTT; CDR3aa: CASSEGPDTQYF
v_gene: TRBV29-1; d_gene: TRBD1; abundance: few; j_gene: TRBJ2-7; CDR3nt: TGCAGCGTTGGGACAGGGCGAGGCTACGAGCAGTACTTC; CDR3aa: CSVGTGRGYEQYF
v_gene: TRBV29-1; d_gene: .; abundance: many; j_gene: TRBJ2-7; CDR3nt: TGCAGCGTACTCCCGCGGGGTGGGGCCTACGAGCAGTACTTC; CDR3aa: CSVLPRGGAYEQYF
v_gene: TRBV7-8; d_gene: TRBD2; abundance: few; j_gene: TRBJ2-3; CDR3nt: TGTGCCGGCAGGACTAGCCTCTTAGATTCAGATACGCAGTATTTT; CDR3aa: CAGRTSLLDSDTQYF
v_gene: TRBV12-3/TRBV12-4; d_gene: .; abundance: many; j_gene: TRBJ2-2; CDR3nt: TGTGCCAGCACCACAGTCGCCGGGGAGCTGTTTTTT; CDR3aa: CASTTVAGELFF
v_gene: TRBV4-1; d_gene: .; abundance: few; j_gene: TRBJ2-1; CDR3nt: TGCGCCAGCAGCCAAGGGGACCGCTCCTACAATGAGCAGTTCTTC; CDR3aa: CASSQGDRSYNEQFF
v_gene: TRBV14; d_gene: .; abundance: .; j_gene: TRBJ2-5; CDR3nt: TGTGCCAGCAGCCAAGATCCGAACGGGTTGAGGTCGACCCAGTACTTC; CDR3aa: CASSQDPNGLRSTQYF
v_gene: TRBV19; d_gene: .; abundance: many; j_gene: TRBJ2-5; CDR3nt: TGTGCCAGTAGTGAACACAGGGCAGAGACCCAGTACTTC; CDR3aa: CASSEHRAETQYF
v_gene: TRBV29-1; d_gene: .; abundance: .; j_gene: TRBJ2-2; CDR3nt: TGCAGCGTTGAACGCCTCACCGGGGAGCTGTTTTTT; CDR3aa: CSVERLTGELFF
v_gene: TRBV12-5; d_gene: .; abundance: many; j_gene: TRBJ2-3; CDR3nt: TGTGCTAGTGGGGAAGGACAGAACACAGATACGCAGTATTTT; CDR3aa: CASGEGQNTDTQYF
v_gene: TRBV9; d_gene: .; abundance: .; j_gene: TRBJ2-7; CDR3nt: TGTGCCAGCAATTCCCCAGGTCGCTCCGAGCAGTACTTC; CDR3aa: CASNSPGRSEQYF
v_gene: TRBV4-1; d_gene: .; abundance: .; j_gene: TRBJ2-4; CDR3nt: TGCGCCAGCAGCCAACGGTGGCAGGGAAGGGACAAAAACATTCAGTACTTC; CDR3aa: CASSQRWQGRDKNIQYF
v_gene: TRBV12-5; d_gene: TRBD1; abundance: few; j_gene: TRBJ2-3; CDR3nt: TGTGCTAGTGCCCTCGCCGGGACAGGGCTTCCAGATACGCAGTATTTT; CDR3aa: CASALAGTGLPDTQYF
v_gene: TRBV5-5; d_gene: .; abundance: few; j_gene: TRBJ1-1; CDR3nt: TGTGCCAGCAGCTCACGGGAAACTATGAACACTGAAGCTTTCTTT; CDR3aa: CASSSRETMNTEAFF
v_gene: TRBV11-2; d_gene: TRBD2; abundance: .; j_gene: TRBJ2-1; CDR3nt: TGTGCCAGCAGCTTAGGACGGACTAGCGGGAGCTCCTACAATGAGCAGTTCTTC; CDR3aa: CASSLGRTSGSSYNEQFF
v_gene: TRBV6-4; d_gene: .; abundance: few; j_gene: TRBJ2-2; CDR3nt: TGTGCCAGCAGTGACTGGGGGGCCTCGAACACCGGGGAGCTGTTTTTT; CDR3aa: CASSDWGASNTGELFF
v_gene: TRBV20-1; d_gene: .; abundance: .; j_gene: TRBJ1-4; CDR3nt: TGCAGTGCTAGATCCCCTCAGGGACAAAGAGGTGAAAAACTGTTTTTT; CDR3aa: CSARSPQGQRGEKLFF
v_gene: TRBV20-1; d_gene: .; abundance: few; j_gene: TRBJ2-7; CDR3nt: TGCAGTGCTAGAACCCATAAGAAGTTCTACGAGCAGTACTTC; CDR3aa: CSARTHKKFYEQYF
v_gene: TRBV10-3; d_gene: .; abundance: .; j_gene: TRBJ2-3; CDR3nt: TGTGCCATCAGGGGGGGTGGACTACGCACAGATACGCAGTATTTT; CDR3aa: CAIRGGGLRTDTQYF
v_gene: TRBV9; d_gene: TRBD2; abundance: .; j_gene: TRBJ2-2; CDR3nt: TGTGCCAGCAGTGGTCGGGGGGGCCGAGTGGCCGGGGAGCTGTTTTTT; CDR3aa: CASSGRGGRVAGELFF
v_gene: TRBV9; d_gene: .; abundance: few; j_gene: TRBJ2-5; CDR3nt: TGTGCCAGCAGCACCCGGACGGGGGAGACCCAGTACTTC; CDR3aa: CASSTRTGETQYF
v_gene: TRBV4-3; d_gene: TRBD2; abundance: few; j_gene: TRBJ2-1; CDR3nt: TGCGCCAGCAGCCAGTGGCTAGCGGGAAACAATGAGCAGTTCTTC; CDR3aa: CASSQWLAGNNEQFF
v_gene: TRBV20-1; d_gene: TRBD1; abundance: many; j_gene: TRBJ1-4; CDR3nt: TGCAGTGCTAATCTCAACAGGGGGCGATGGGATGAAAAACTGTTTTTT; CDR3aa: CSANLNRGRWDEKLFF
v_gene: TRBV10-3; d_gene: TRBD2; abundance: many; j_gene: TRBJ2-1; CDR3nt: TGTGCCATCAGTGAGGTGAGCGGGAGTACCTACAATGAGCAGTTCTTC; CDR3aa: CAISEVSGSTYNEQFF
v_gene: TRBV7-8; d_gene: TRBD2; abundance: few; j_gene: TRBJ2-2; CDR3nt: TGTGCCAGCTCCGGGAGGGTAACCGGGGAGCTGTTTTTT; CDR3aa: CASSGRVTGELFF
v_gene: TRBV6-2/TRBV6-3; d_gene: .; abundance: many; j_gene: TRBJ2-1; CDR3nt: TGTGCCAGCAGCCATACAGGGAGTACGGATGAGCAGTTCTTC; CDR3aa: CASSHTGSTDEQFF
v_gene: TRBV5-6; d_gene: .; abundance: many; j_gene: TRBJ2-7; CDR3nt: TGTGCCAGCGGTACGGCAGGGGCCTCCTACGAGCAGTACTTC; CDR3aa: CASGTAGASYEQYF
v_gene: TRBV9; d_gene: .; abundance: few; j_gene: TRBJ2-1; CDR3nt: TGTGCCAGCAGCGCATACCCGGGGGTCAATGAGCAGTTCTTC; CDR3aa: CASSAYPGVNEQFF
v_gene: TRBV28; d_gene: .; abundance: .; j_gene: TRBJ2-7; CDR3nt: TGTGCCAGCAGTTCGAGATCAGGGGATCTTATCTACGAGCAGTACTTC; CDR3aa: CASSSRSGDLIYEQYF
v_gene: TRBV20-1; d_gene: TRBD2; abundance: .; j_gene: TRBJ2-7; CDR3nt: TGCAGTGCGAGAGGACTAGCGGGGGAGTCCTGGCAGTACTTC; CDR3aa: CSARGLAGESWQYF